A selection of T cell receptor beta chains follows, all from one sample in a study of shared clonotypes between healthy human individuals. Assay: immunoSEQ multiplex PCR; the TCRdb copy retains only in-frame clones and omits some. This table has more than 2 million clones, approximately 95% appearing once. The sequencing sample was made of naive CD4+ T cells sorted from blood. These receptors originate from a young man in good health. Each CDR3 is given with its conserved first and last residue. Fields, in order: clone size, J gene, V gene, D gene, CDR3 length, CDR3 DNA, CDR3 protein. A D gene is named only where the DNA matches it firmly. Clone size is shown for a subset of rows, as once, few, many or a class of expanded clone.

size: .
J: TRBJ2-1
V: TRBV11-2
D: .
length: 12
DNA: TGTGCCAGCAGCTTAGATGTGGGTGAGCAGTTCTTC
CDR3: CASSLDVGEQFF

size: .
J: TRBJ1-1
V: TRBV5-5
D: .
length: 13
DNA: TGTGCCAGCAGCTGGAATAAGAACACTGAAGCTTTCTTT
CDR3: CASSWNKNTEAFF

size: .
J: TRBJ2-7
V: TRBV2
D: .
length: 14
DNA: TGTGCCACAGGGGGGACTAGGAGCTCCTACGAGCAGTACTTC
CDR3: CATGGTRSSYEQYF

size: once
J: TRBJ1-3
V: TRBV7-3
D: TRBD1
length: 15
DNA: TGTGCCAGCAGCTCAAACAGGGGGCCTGGAAACACCATATATTTT
CDR3: CASSSNRGPGNTIYF

size: .
J: TRBJ1-5
V: TRBV28
D: TRBD1
length: 13
DNA: TGTGCCAGCACGGGACAGGGGGGGCAGCCCCAGCATTTT
CDR3: CASTGQGGQPQHF

size: .
J: TRBJ2-1
V: TRBV7-2
D: TRBD2
length: 16
DNA: TGTGCCAGCAGCTTAGCTAGCGGGAGCTCCTACAATGAGCAGTTCTTC
CDR3: CASSLASGSSYNEQFF

size: .
J: TRBJ2-5
V: TRBV28
D: .
length: 12
DNA: TGTGCCAGCAGACGGGACCAAGAGACCCAGTACTTC
CDR3: CASRRDQETQYF

size: .
J: TRBJ2-3
V: TRBV20-1
D: .
length: 11
DNA: TGCAGTGCCCCCGACACAGATACGCAGTATTTT
CDR3: CSAPDTDTQYF

size: .
J: TRBJ2-7
V: TRBV27
D: .
length: 14
DNA: TGTGCCAGCAGTTACCGACAAGACTTCTACGAGCAGTACTTC
CDR3: CASSYRQDFYEQYF

size: .
J: TRBJ1-3
V: TRBV6-1
D: TRBD1
length: 15
DNA: TGTGCCAGCAGTGCGGAGGGGGCGGCTGGAAACACCATATATTTT
CDR3: CASSAEGAAGNTIYF

size: .
J: TRBJ1-1
V: TRBV29-1
D: .
length: 14
DNA: TGCAGCGTTGCCCCCAGGTTGGTGAACACTGAAGCTTTCTTT
CDR3: CSVAPRLVNTEAFF

size: .
J: TRBJ2-1
V: TRBV18
D: TRBD2
length: 14
DNA: TGTGCCAGCTCACCAACTAGCGGAGACTATGAGCAGTTCTTC
CDR3: CASSPTSGDYEQFF

size: .
J: TRBJ1-2
V: TRBV14
D: .
length: 13
DNA: TGTGCCAGCAGCCCGACAGGCCGCTATGGCTACACCTTC
CDR3: CASSPTGRYGYTF

size: .
J: TRBJ2-7
V: TRBV10-3
D: TRBD2
length: 14
DNA: TGTGCCATCAGTAGGACTAGCGATTCATACGAGCAGTACTTC
CDR3: CAISRTSDSYEQYF

size: .
J: TRBJ2-5
V: TRBV9
D: .
length: 14
DNA: TGTGCCAGCAGCGCAGGGACTTCTCAAGAGACCCAGTACTTC
CDR3: CASSAGTSQETQYF

size: .
J: TRBJ2-7
V: TRBV6-6
D: .
length: 13
DNA: TGTGCCAGCAGTCGCGCCATTAACTACGAGCAGTACTTC
CDR3: CASSRAINYEQYF

size: .
J: TRBJ2-1
V: TRBV7-9
D: TRBD2
length: 15
DNA: TGTGCCAGCAGCTCGGGAGGGCCTTTGGGCAATGAGCAGTTCTTC
CDR3: CASSSGGPLGNEQFF

size: .
J: TRBJ2-1
V: TRBV18
D: TRBD2
length: 16
DNA: TGTGCCAGCTCACCCTCTAGCGGGCCACCTTTGGGGGAGCAGTTCTTC
CDR3: CASSPSSGPPLGEQFF

size: few
J: TRBJ1-6
V: TRBV18
D: .
length: 14
DNA: TGTGCCAGCTCGCTACAGGAGGCCTATTCACCCCTCCACTTT
CDR3: CASSLQEAYSPLHF

size: .
J: TRBJ2-4
V: TRBV15
D: TRBD1
length: 14
DNA: TGTGCCACCAGCAGTCCAGGGGGCGTGAACATTCAGTACTTC
CDR3: CATSSPGGVNIQYF

size: .
J: TRBJ1-2
V: TRBV19
D: .
length: 14
DNA: TGTGCCAGTAGTATTCAGGAAAACTTCTATGGCTACACCTTC
CDR3: CASSIQENFYGYTF

size: .
J: TRBJ2-7
V: TRBV28
D: .
length: 14
DNA: TGTGCCAGCAGTTTCCGGACCCTCCAGGGCGAGCAGTACTTC
CDR3: CASSFRTLQGEQYF

size: .
J: TRBJ2-1
V: TRBV5-4
D: TRBD2
length: 15
DNA: TGTGCCAGCAGCACGACTAGCGGGACCTACAATGAGCAGTTCTTC
CDR3: CASSTTSGTYNEQFF

size: .
J: TRBJ1-2
V: TRBV6-6
D: .
length: 12
DNA: TGTGCCAGCTGGGGGGGGAACTATGGCTACACCTTC
CDR3: CASWGGNYGYTF

size: .
J: TRBJ1-5
V: TRBV18
D: .
length: 12
DNA: TGTGCCAGCTCACTCAGGGGTCAGCCCCAGCATTTT
CDR3: CASSLRGQPQHF

size: .
J: TRBJ2-2
V: TRBV5-1
D: TRBD1
length: 16
DNA: TGCGCCAGCAGCTTCCGGGACAGGGGGCTTGCCGGGGAGCTGTTTTTT
CDR3: CASSFRDRGLAGELFF

size: .
J: TRBJ2-2
V: TRBV11-2
D: .
length: 14
DNA: TGTGCCAGCAGCTTAGCAGCGAACACCGGGGAGCTGTTTTTT
CDR3: CASSLAANTGELFF

size: .
J: TRBJ2-1
V: TRBV6-6
D: TRBD2
length: 16
DNA: TGTGCCAGCACCCAATCCGGCGGGAGCTCCTACAATGAGCAGTTCTTC
CDR3: CASTQSGGSSYNEQFF

size: .
J: TRBJ1-3
V: TRBV6-1
D: .
length: 14
DNA: TGTGCCATCTCTCTGGGAAGCTCTGGAAACACCATATATTTT
CDR3: CAISLGSSGNTIYF

size: .
J: TRBJ2-3
V: TRBV5-1
D: TRBD1
length: 15
DNA: TGCGCCAGCAGGCAAGCCGGGACAGTAGGAGATACGCAGTATTTT
CDR3: CASRQAGTVGDTQYF

size: .
J: TRBJ1-3
V: TRBV15
D: TRBD1
length: 12
DNA: TGTGAGTGGGACAGGGCCCGTGTCACCATATATTTT
CDR3: CEWDRARVTIYF

size: .
J: TRBJ1-4
V: TRBV7-9
D: .
length: 15
DNA: TGTGCCAGCAGCCCTGGCACAGGCTATGGTGAAAAACTGTTTTTT
CDR3: CASSPGTGYGEKLFF

size: .
J: TRBJ1-2
V: TRBV5-1
D: TRBD1
length: 14
DNA: TGCGCCAGCAGCGTCGGGACAGGGCCGTATGGCTACACCTTC
CDR3: CASSVGTGPYGYTF

size: .
J: TRBJ1-3
V: TRBV11-2
D: .
length: 16
DNA: TGTGCCAGCAGCTTACGACGGCTCAACTCTGGAAACACCATATATTTT
CDR3: CASSLRRLNSGNTIYF

size: .
J: TRBJ2-5
V: TRBV5-1
D: .
length: 15
DNA: TGCGCCAGCAGCTTGGGGGCTAGCGCCACAGAGACCCAGTACTTC
CDR3: CASSLGASATETQYF

size: .
J: TRBJ1-5
V: TRBV6-5
D: .
length: 13
DNA: TGTGCCAGCAGGCGGGGCCCCAATCAGCCCCAGCATTTT
CDR3: CASRRGPNQPQHF

size: .
J: TRBJ1-5
V: TRBV2
D: .
length: 13
DNA: TGTGCCAGCCGCGTAGCCCAGGGTCAGCCCCAGCATTTT
CDR3: CASRVAQGQPQHF

size: .
J: TRBJ2-5
V: TRBV9
D: .
length: 13
DNA: TGTGCCAGCAGCGTTACAGATCAGGCGACCCAGTACTTC
CDR3: CASSVTDQATQYF

size: .
J: TRBJ2-7
V: TRBV5-1
D: TRBD2
length: 13
DNA: TGCGCCAGCAGACCTAGCGGTACCTACGAGCAGTACTTC
CDR3: CASRPSGTYEQYF

size: .
J: TRBJ2-5
V: TRBV4-2
D: TRBD2
length: 16
DNA: TGTGCCAGCAGCCAAGATTTAACTAGCGGGGGTGAGACCCAGTACTTC
CDR3: CASSQDLTSGGETQYF

size: .
J: TRBJ2-1
V: TRBV6-6
D: .
length: 13
DNA: TGTGCCAGTAGTGGGCAGGGACGGAATGAGCAGTTCTTC
CDR3: CASSGQGRNEQFF

size: .
J: TRBJ2-1
V: TRBV6-5
D: .
length: 14
DNA: TGTGCCAGCAGTCGGAATAGCGCTTACAATGAGCAGTTCTTC
CDR3: CASSRNSAYNEQFF

size: .
J: TRBJ2-1
V: TRBV5-4
D: TRBD2
length: 16
DNA: TGTGCCAGCAGCTTGCTGACTAGCGGGAGGTATAATGAGCAGTTCTTC
CDR3: CASSLLTSGRYNEQFF

size: .
J: TRBJ1-5
V: TRBV6-6
D: .
length: 11
DNA: TGTGCCAGCAGTTTCTCGGGGCCCCAGCATTTT
CDR3: CASSFSGPQHF

size: .
J: TRBJ2-5
V: TRBV5-1
D: .
length: 15
DNA: TGCGCCAGCAGCTTACCCGACCGGGGGTCCGGGACCCAGTACTTC
CDR3: CASSLPDRGSGTQYF

size: few
J: TRBJ1-1
V: TRBV19
D: .
length: 13
DNA: TGTGCCAGTAGTATTGAGGGGAACACTGAAGCTTTCTTT
CDR3: CASSIEGNTEAFF